The present T cell receptor (beta chain) was sequenced within a study of cytomegalovirus exposure and HLA in healthy donors. This CDR3 is 16 amino acids long. V was pared by 0 bases and J by 5 bases, with 16 bases between. Germline values: CDR1 KGHSH, CDR2 LQKENI. Points from the study as a whole: Using the classifier, cytomegalovirus status was reportedly diagnosed with high specificity and sensitivity. The authors listed approximately 160 TCR beta chains as cytomegalovirus-associated. The CMV antigen specificity of a few CMV-associated chains was confirmed through in vitro analysis.

The repertoire was sequenced with immunoSEQ multiplex PCR; TCRdb's copy has only in-frame clones and lacks some. Among approximately 150,000 clones listed, 85% were seen once. As to this clone: Its target is unknown.

This rearrangement joins TRBV18 to TRBJ1-1, with D perhaps matching TRBD1 (6 bases). The sequencing sample was made of PBMCs. The TCR sequence derives from a man in his thirties or forties in good health and CMV-seropositive. CDR3 sequence reads: CASSPPSGGEGTEAFF. The CDR3 coding sequence is TGTGCCAGCTCACCACCGAGTGGGGGCGAGGGGACTGAAGCTTTCTTT.